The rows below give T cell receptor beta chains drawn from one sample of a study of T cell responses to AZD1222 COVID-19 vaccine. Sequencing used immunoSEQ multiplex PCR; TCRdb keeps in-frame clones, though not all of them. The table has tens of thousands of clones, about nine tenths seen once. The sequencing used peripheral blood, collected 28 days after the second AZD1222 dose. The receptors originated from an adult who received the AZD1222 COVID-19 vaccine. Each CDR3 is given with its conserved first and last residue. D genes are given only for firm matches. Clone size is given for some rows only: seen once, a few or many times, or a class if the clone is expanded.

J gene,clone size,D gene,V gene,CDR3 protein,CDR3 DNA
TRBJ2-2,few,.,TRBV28,CASSLSPTGELFF,TGTGCCAGCAGTTTATCCCCCACCGGGGAGCTGTTTTTT
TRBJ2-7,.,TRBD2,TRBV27,CASSPWTSVSYEQYF,TGTGCCAGCAGCCCCTGGACTAGCGTCTCCTACGAGCAGTACTTC
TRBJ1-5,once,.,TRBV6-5,CASGGPGQPQHF,TGTGCCAGCGGAGGCCCCGGACAGCCCCAGCATTTT
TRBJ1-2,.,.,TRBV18,CASSPRGQNYGYTF,TGTGCCAGCTCACCGCGGGGTCAGAACTATGGCTACACCTTC
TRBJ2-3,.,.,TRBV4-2,CASSQEFEDTQYF,TGTGCCAGCAGCCAAGAGTTTGAAGATACGCAGTATTTT
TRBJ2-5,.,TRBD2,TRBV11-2,CASSAGLAGGPRETQYF,TGTGCCAGCAGCGCCGGACTAGCGGGAGGGCCTCGGGAGACCCAGTACTTC
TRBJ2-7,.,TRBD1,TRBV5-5,CASSPNRQGAVYEQYF,TGTGCCAGCAGCCCTAATAGACAGGGGGCGGTGTACGAGCAGTACTTC
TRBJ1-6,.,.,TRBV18,CASSPTESSYNSPLHF,TGTGCCAGCTCACCAACGGAGAGCTCCTATAATTCACCCCTCCACTTT
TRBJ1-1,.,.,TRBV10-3,CAISGKQGHTEAFF,TGTGCCATCAGTGGAAAACAGGGTCACACTGAAGCTTTCTTT
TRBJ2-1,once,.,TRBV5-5,CASSQAGQYNEQFF,TGTGCCAGCAGTCAGGCTGGACAGTACAATGAGCAGTTCTTC
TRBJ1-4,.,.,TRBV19,CASSTSSGSEKLFF,TGTGCCAGTAGTACTTCCTCCGGTAGTGAAAAACTGTTTTTT
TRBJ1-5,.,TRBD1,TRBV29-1,CSVGTGGPNQPQHF,TGCAGCGTCGGGACAGGGGGTCCTAATCAGCCCCAGCATTTT
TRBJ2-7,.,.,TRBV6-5,CASSEGPEFEQYF,TGTGCCAGCTCAGAGGGGCCTGAGTTCGAGCAGTACTTC
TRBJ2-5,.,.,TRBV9,CAKCLIMGGVETQYF,TGTGCCAAATGCCTGATAATGGGGGGAGTGGAGACCCAGTACTTC
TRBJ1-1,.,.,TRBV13,CASSLAGVNTEAFF,TGTGCCAGCAGCTTAGCAGGGGTGAACACTGAAGCTTTCTTT
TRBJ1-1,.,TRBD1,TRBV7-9,CASSADRAEAFF,TGTGCCAGCAGCGCAGACAGGGCTGAAGCTTTCTTT
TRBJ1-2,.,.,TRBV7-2,CASSPAGRAYGYTF,TGTGCCAGCAGCCCCGCGGGACGGGCCTATGGCTACACCTTC
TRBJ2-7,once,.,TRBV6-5,CASSTYRGGEQYF,TGTGCCAGCAGTACGTACAGGGGAGGGGAGCAGTACTTC
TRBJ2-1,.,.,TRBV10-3,CAISEGALGNEQFF,TGTGCCATCAGTGAAGGGGCCCTAGGCAATGAGCAGTTCTTC
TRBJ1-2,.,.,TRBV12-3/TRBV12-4,CASSSTGYGYTF,TGTGCCAGCAGCTCCACGGGCTATGGCTACACCTTC
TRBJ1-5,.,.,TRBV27,CASSLFPGWDQPQHF,TGTGCCAGCAGTTTATTTCCGGGGTGGGATCAGCCCCAGCATTTT
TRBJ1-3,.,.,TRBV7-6,CASSPTTGLGSGNTIYF,TGTGCCAGCAGCCCAACGACAGGACTTGGCTCTGGAAACACCATATATTTT
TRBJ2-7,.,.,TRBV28,CASSLSLGWYEQYF,TGTGCCAGCAGTTTATCCCTGGGTTGGTACGAGCAGTACTTC
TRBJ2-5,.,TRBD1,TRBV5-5,CASSLVTGGGETQYF,TGTGCCAGCAGCTTGGTGACAGGGGGCGGAGAGACCCAGTACTTC
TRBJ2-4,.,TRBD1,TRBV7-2,CASAPGQGSRRAKNIQYF,TGTGCCAGCGCACCGGGACAGGGTTCACGTCGTGCCAAAAACATTCAGTACTTC
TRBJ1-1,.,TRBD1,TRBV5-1,CASSFTGVTSEAFF,TGCGCCAGCAGCTTTACAGGGGTCACTTCTGAAGCTTTCTTT
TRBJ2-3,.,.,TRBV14,CASSRQGITDTQYF,TGTGCCAGCAGCCGTCAGGGGATTACAGATACGCAGTATTTT
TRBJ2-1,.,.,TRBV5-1,CASSLEAGSYNEQFF,TGCGCCAGCAGCTTGGAGGCGGGCTCCTACAATGAGCAGTTCTTC
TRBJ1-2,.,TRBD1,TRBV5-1,CASSPGQVNYGYTF,TGCGCCAGCAGCCCGGGACAGGTTAACTATGGCTACACCTTC
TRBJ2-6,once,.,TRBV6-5,CASTRLGANVLTF,TGTGCCAGCACCCGACTGGGGGCCAACGTCCTGACTTTC
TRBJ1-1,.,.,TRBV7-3,CASSLRPADTEAFF,TGTGCCAGCAGCTTAAGACCAGCGGACACTGAAGCTTTCTTT
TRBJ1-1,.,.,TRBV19,CASSITGKTIMNTEAFF,TGTGCCAGTAGTATAACAGGGAAGACTATTATGAACACTGAAGCTTTCTTT
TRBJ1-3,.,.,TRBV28,CASSQGTRNTIYF,TGTGCCAGCAGTCAGGGGACCAGAAACACCATATATTTT
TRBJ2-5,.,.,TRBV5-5,CASSLVLHQETQYF,TGTGCCAGCAGCTTGGTACTACATCAAGAGACCCAGTACTTC
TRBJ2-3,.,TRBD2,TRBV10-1,CASSGGLAGGPGTQYF,TGCGCCAGCAGTGGCGGACTAGCGGGAGGGCCCGGTACGCAGTATTTT
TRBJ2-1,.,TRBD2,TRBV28,CASSLAGGRNEQFF,TGTGCCAGCAGTTTAGCGGGAGGGCGGAATGAGCAGTTCTTC
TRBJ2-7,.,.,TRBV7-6,CASSLYEGSGPYEQYF,TGTGCCAGCAGCTTATACGAGGGTTCCGGGCCCTACGAGCAGTACTTC
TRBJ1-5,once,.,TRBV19,CASSWGGAREPQHF,TGTGCCAGTAGTTGGGGGGGGGCGAGGGAGCCCCAGCATTTT
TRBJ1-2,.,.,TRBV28,CASSSEGYTF,TGTGCCAGCAGTTCTGAGGGCTACACCTTC
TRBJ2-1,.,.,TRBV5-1,CASNPLARYNEQFF,TGCGCCAGCAATCCCCTAGCGAGGTACAATGAGCAGTTCTTC
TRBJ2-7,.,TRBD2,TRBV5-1,CASSLWTSNYEQYF,TGCGCCAGCAGCTTGTGGACTAGCAATTACGAGCAGTACTTC
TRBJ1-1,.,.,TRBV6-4,CASSQTVNTEAFF,TGTGCCAGCAGTCAGACAGTGAACACTGAAGCTTTCTTT
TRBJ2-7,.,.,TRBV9,CASSVGSASSYEQYF,TGTGCCAGCAGCGTAGGGTCGGCTAGCTCCTACGAGCAGTACTTC
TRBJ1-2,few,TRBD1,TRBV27,CASRVLGTDGYTF,TGTGCCAGCAGGGTCCTGGGGACAGATGGCTACACCTTC
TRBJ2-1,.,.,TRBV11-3,CASRHRLSYNEQFF,TGTGCCAGCCGGCACCGTCTTTCGTACAATGAGCAGTTCTTC